The present T cell receptor beta chain was sequenced within a study of immune evolution from preneoplasia to lung adenocarcinoma. Clones were read by immunoSEQ multiplex PCR, and TCRdb kept only the in-frame ones, dropping some. The table includes approximately 3,500 clones, roughly 73% detected once. This CDR3 is 15 amino acids long. V was shortened by 7 bases and J by 3 bases, with 18 bases between the two germline ends. Per germline, CDR1 SGHTS and CDR2 YDEGEE. This chain links TRBV5-8 with TRBJ2-3; D may correspond to TRBD1 or TRBD2 (5 bases each). This TCR derives from a person aged 55 to 79 with lung adenocarcinoma. What was sequenced was FFPE minimally invasive lung adenocarcinoma tissue. The CDR3 region has the DNA TGTGCCAGCGGACTCTGGACGGGACCGACAGATACGCAGTATTTT. It translates to CASGLWTGPTDTQYF.